Below, 5 T cell receptor beta chains from the same sample are listed, as sequenced in a study of blood T cell repertoires in COVID-19. Clones were sequenced by immunoSEQ multiplex PCR, and TCRdb holds only the in-frame ones, with some missing. The table shows some 100,000 clones, with around 80% occurring only once. The source material was peripheral blood. These receptors came from a man in his fifties or sixties with active or convalescent COVID-19.

This clone has a handful of counts. Distinct nucleotide sequences in the sample also encode this CDR3. The J gene is TRBJ1-5, the V gene TRBV6-1; weak D call: TRBD1 (5 bases). The CDR3 has 14 residues. V was cut by 2 bases and J by 2 bases, with 7 bases left in between. Per germline, CDR1 MNHNS and CDR2 SASEGT. The CDR3 coding sequence is TGTGCCAGCAGTGAACAACAGGGCAATCAGCCCCAGCATTTT. This encodes CASSEQQGNQPQHF.

The CDR3: CASILRGGMNTEAFF. CDR3 nucleotides: TGTGCCAGCATCCTTAGGGGGGGGATGAACACTGAAGCTTTCTTT. The V and J genes are TRBV27 and TRBJ1-1, with a possible D match to TRBD1 (6 bases). The CDR3 length is 15 residues. Germline CDR1 MNHEY, CDR2 SMNVEV (reference sequence). The V end lost 7 bases, the J end lost 0 bases, and 15 bases lay between the germline ends.

In nucleotides, the CDR3 is TGTGCCAGCAGTAACCGACAGGGGGATGAGCAGTTCTTC. Amino acids: CASSNRQGDEQFF. The V gene is TRBV6-6, the J gene TRBJ2-1; TRBD1 matches at 9 bases. Germline lookup yields CDR1 MNHNY and CDR2 SVGAGI (reference sequence). The CDR3 extends over 13 amino acids. The V gene end was trimmed by 5 bases and the J gene end by 8 bases; junction bases not matched to a gene: 4.

This chain joins TRBV12-3 or TRBV12-4 and TRBJ1-5; D remains ambiguous. This CDR3 is built from 12 residues. Trimming removed 4 bases from V and 5 bases from J, with 6 bases in between. The CDR3 here is CASSSLDQPQHF. The CDR3 DNA sequence: TGTGCCAGCAGTTCCTTAGATCAGCCCCAGCATTTT.

The chain couples TRBV6-5 to TRBJ1-4, with TRBD1 identical over 7 bases. V dropped 6 bases and J dropped 11; count of bases not matched to a gene: 15. The CDR3 consists of 15 residues. From germline, CDR1 is MNHEY and CDR2 SVGAGI. CDR3 DNA sequence: TGTGCCAGCAGCGAGGGTGACAGGGCCTTGGGGAAACTGTTTTTT. It specifies CASSEGDRALGKLFF.